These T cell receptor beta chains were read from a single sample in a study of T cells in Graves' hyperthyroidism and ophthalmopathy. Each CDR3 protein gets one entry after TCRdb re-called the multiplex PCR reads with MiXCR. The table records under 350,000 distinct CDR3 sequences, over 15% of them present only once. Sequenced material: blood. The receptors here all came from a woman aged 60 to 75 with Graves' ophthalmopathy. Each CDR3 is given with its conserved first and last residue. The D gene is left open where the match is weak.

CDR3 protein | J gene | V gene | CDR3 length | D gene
CASSPGPKLTDTQYF | TRBJ2-3 | TRBV11-1 | 15 | NA
CASGIDRGKAFF | TRBJ1-1 | TRBV27 | 12 | TRBD1
CASSYDSFDGQGGIDTQYF | TRBJ2-3 | TRBV6-2/TRBV6-3 | 19 | TRBD1
CAIAQGRGVNEQFF | TRBJ2-1 | TRBV10-3 | 14 | NA
CASSPFRREKLFF | TRBJ1-4 | TRBV7-2 | 13 | NA
CASRRWPDNEKLFF | TRBJ1-4 | TRBV5-6 | 14 | NA
CASSPPGSTDTQYF | TRBJ2-3 | TRBV18 | 14 | NA
CASSGLKGDTEAFF | TRBJ1-1 | TRBV7-9 | 14 | NA
CASSLGGTETGDTQYF | TRBJ2-3 | TRBV7-9 | 16 | NA
CASSPFGQEETQYF | TRBJ2-5 | TRBV18 | 14 | TRBD1
CSASHFAGRETQYF | TRBJ2-5 | TRBV20-1 | 14 | NA
CASTWTSGTEAFF | TRBJ1-1 | TRBV28 | 13 | NA
CAISAYRDGYEQYF | TRBJ2-7 | TRBV10-3 | 14 | NA
CASWGQGTLNEQFF | TRBJ2-1 | TRBV6-2/TRBV6-3 | 14 | TRBD1
CASTSPFRDEQYF | TRBJ2-7 | TRBV28 | 13 | NA
CASSDRGGGRGYTF | TRBJ1-2 | TRBV2 | 14 | NA
CASGLVQGDRVHEQFF | TRBJ2-1 | TRBV12-5 | 16 | TRBD1
CASSVMQGLDTQYF | TRBJ2-3 | TRBV7-9 | 14 | NA
CASSEPGQLTDTQYF | TRBJ2-3 | TRBV6-2/TRBV6-3 | 15 | TRBD1
CASSHDRAYNEQFF | TRBJ2-1 | TRBV4-2 | 14 | TRBD1
CASSGARLGGRELFF | TRBJ2-2 | TRBV9 | 15 | NA
CSAPKNAGEKLFF | TRBJ1-4 | TRBV20-1 | 13 | NA
CASSPSGGAGQPQHF | TRBJ1-5 | TRBV3-1 | 15 | NA
CASSIGAGTGELFF | TRBJ2-2 | TRBV19 | 14 | NA
CAWSVRFGGELFF | TRBJ2-2 | TRBV30 | 13 | NA
CSATRSGLTMETQYF | TRBJ2-5 | TRBV20-1 | 15 | NA
CASSLGTGGIREQFF | TRBJ2-1 | TRBV6-1 | 15 | NA
CASSRRNGDTQYF | TRBJ2-3 | TRBV18 | 13 | NA
CSASQNRAGYTF | TRBJ1-2 | TRBV20-1 | 12 | NA